The 8 T cell receptor beta chains presented below share a single source sample, sequenced in a study of cytomegalovirus exposure and HLA in healthy donors. 60 Vbeta and 13 Jbeta primers were used in PCR. Sequencing was performed with immunoSEQ multiplex PCR; in TCRdb, only in-frame clones are kept and a portion is missing. Among some 140,000 clones, about 80% were seen once, and the ten largest hold approximately 2.1%. The sequenced material came from PBMCs. Receptors originate from a man aged 25 to 45 in good health and CMV-seronegative.

V is TRBV6-1 and J is TRBJ1-1, with unresolved D. In germline, CDR1 is MNHNS, CDR2 SASEGT. The CDR3 consists of 12 residues. V dropped 6 bases and J dropped 7 bases, with 12 bases sitting between them. The CDR3 reads CASSLETGEAFF. CDR3 nucleotide sequence: TGTGCCAGCAGCCTTGAAACCGGTGAAGCTTTCTTT.

The chain recombines TRBV19 with TRBJ2-7; 11 nucleotides match TRBD2. Germline V CDR1 and CDR2: LNHDA, SQIVND (reference sequence). This CDR3 is built from 14 residues. The V and J ends lost 5 bases and 5 bases, in that order; junction bases with no gene match: 5. The CDR3 is CASSDTSGRDEQYF. The CDR3 nucleotides are TGTGCCAGTAGTGATACTAGCGGGAGAGACGAGCAGTACTTC.

The chain is built from TRBV7-2 and TRBJ2-5, with a tentative D call TRBD1 (6 bases). There are 15 residues in the CDR3. The V end was cut by 5 bases, the J end by 6 bases, with 19 bases between. Germline CDR1 SGHTA, CDR2 FQGNSA. The CDR3 DNA reads as TGTGCCAGCAGCGCGCCCGGGACACGCTCTAAGACCCAGTACTTC. Encoded protein: CASSAPGTRSKTQYF.

This clone has more than one count but fewer than ten. V is TRBV4-1 and J is TRBJ2-7; weak D call: TRBD2 (5 bases). Germline CDR1 MGHRA, CDR2 YSYEKL. The CDR3 sequence is 16 residues long. With 1 base removed from V and 3 bases from J, the gap between germline ends came to 16 bases. This CDR3 reads CASSQGAGGSRYEQYF. CDR3 nucleotide sequence: TGCGCCAGCAGCCAAGGGGCCGGAGGCTCCCGCTACGAGCAGTACTTC.

This clone was detected only a few times. The chain uses TRBV27 and TRBJ1-4; D may be TRBD1 (5 bases). Looked up from germline, CDR1 is MNHEY and CDR2 is SMNVEV (reference sequence). The CDR3 spans 12 residues. V was shortened by 3 bases and J by 8 bases, with 7 bases between the two germline ends. This chain's CDR3 is CASSFRGEKLFF. For the CDR3, the DNA is TGTGCCAGCAGTTTCCGGGGGGAAAAACTGTTTTTT.

The CDR3 DNA is TGTGCCAGCTCACCGGACAGGAGTCAGCCCCAGCATTTT. It specifies CASSPDRSQPQHF. The rearrangement uses TRBV18 and TRBJ1-5; TRBD1 matches 7 bases. CDR1 and CDR2 (germline): KGHSH, LQKENI. CDR3 length equals 13 residues. The V segment lost 3 bases and the J segment 6 bases; nucleotides outside the gene matches: 2.

DNA of the CDR3: TGTGCCAGCAGTTCGGGGTCTGAGACAGATACGCAGTATTTT. Protein product: CASSSGSETDTQYF. V gene TRBV2 combines with J gene TRBJ2-3; tentatively, D is TRBD2 (5 bases). The germline V gene has CDR1 SNHLY and CDR2 FYNNEI. Trimming took off 5 bases at V and 3 bases at J, with 12 bases between the two ends. The CDR3 has 14 amino acids.

This clone was recorded a few times. This sequence joins TRBV28 and TRBJ2-7, with D maybe TRBD1 (5 bases). Trimming stripped 6 bases from V and 5 bases from J, with 14 bases between. The CDR3 length is 13 residues. Germline assignment: CDR1 MDHEN and CDR2 SYDVKM. The CDR3: CASRGRGTHEQYF. CDR3 coding DNA: TGTGCCAGCAGGGGTAGGGGTACCCACGAGCAGTACTTC.